This TCR beta chain is from a study of identical twins. Broader study findings: Alpha sequences out of frame and shared by twins had excess low generation probability. There were fewer insertions in abundant cord blood beta clonotypes, but memory repertoires showed no such pattern.

Unique molecular identifiers were present on cDNA, and template switching added a universal primer site. TCRdb reanalysed the 5' RACE reads using MiXCR and keeps one entry per CDR3 protein. Here the sample spans about 890,000 distinct CDR3 sequences, roughly an eighth being singletons. The V end lost 6 bases, the J end lost 8 bases, and 13 bases lay between the germline ends. The CDR3 runs 12 residues. Per the germline V gene, CDR1 is MNHEY and CDR2 is SVGAGI. This clonotype has at least ten counts. As yet, its antigen is unknown. These data were also filed under a second study, of yellow fever vaccine responses in identical twins.

Sample: PBMCs. This chain connects TRBV6-5 to TRBJ1-2; D unresolved. The clonotype was recovered from a woman aged 18-29 years in good health. CDR3 region: CASRSPEEGYTF. Written as DNA, the CDR3 is TGTGCCAGCAGGAGCCCGGAGGAGGGCTACACCTTC.